A selection of T cell receptor delta chains follows, all from one sample in a study of Vδ1+ human thymocytes. TCRdb redid clone calling on the multiplex PCR reads using CATT. The table records under 85,000 delta-chain clones, about 38% of them present only once. Sequenced input: Vdelta1+ gamma-delta thymocytes from the thymus. Receptor source: a boy in the first two years of life who had congenital heart surgery. The CDR3 runs from the conserved cysteine through the conserved F or W. Each record gives: CDR3 length, J gene, clone size, D gene, V gene, CDR3 protein, CDR3 DNA. The D gene is left open where the match is weak. Expanded clones are given a class, and other clones once, few, many or no size at all.

>25|TRDJ1|few|TRDD3|TRDV1
CALGELPPGNRGIKKLDSYTDRLIF
TGTGCTCTTGGGGAACTTCCCCCTGGGAACCGGGGGATAAAAAAATTGGATTCGTACACCGATAGACTCATCTTT
>22|TRDJ1|few|TRDD3|TRDV1
CALGDRLLRRLGDTRYTDKLIF
TGTGCTCTTGGGGATCGACTCCTACGCCGACTGGGGGATACTCGATACACCGATAAACTCATCTTT
>19|TRDJ1|NA|TRDD3|TRDV1
CALGNRGGLGGLYTDKLIF
TGTGCTCTTGGGAACCGAGGGGGCCTGGGGGGTCTGTACACCGATAAACTCATCTTT
>20|TRDJ1|NA|TRDD3|TRDV1
CALGPKSFGIPVPYTDKLIF
TGTGCTCTTGGGCCAAAAAGCTTCGGGATACCCGTCCCGTACACCGATAAACTCATCTTT
>21|TRDJ1|NA|TRDD3|TRDV1
CALGEIDPMRTGGLWADKLIF
TGTGCTCTTGGGGAAATCGACCCCATGCGTACTGGGGGACTATGGGCCGATAAACTCATCTTT
>20|TRDJ1|NA|TRDD3|TRDV3
CACLAFTLYWGIPYTDKLIF
TGTGCCTGTCTAGCCTTTACCCTTTACTGGGGGATACCGTACACCGATAAACTCATCTTT
>19|TRDJ1|NA|TRDD3|TRDV1
CALGEFCVLGDTGTDKLIF
TGTGCTCTTGGGGAATTTTGCGTACTGGGGGATACTGGCACCGATAAACTCATCTTT
>19|TRDJ1|NA|TRDD3|TRDV1
CALGDHEEWGITVGNKLIF
TGTGCTCTTGGGGACCACGAGGAATGGGGGATCACAGTCGGCAATAAACTCATCTTT
>23|TRDJ1|few|TRDD3|TRDV1
CALGEPPKFPTGGYAAYTDKLIF
TGTGCTCTTGGGGAACCCCCTAAATTCCCAACTGGGGGATACGCCGCCTACACCGATAAACTCATCTTT
>21|TRDJ1|few|NA|TRDV1
CALGVLGAPTSGDKHTDKLIF
TGTGCTCTTGGGGTCCTCGGGGCTCCTACGTCTGGGGATAAGCACACCGATAAACTCATCTTT
>21|TRDJ1|NA|TRDD3|TRDV1
CALGESEYWGTRLRYTDKLIF
TGTGCTCTTGGGGAATCGGAGTACTGGGGGACCCGTCTAAGGTACACCGATAAACTCATCTTT
>15|TRDJ1|NA|TRDD3|TRDV1
CALGEPDTYTDKLIF
TGTGCTCTTGGGGAACCGGATACGTATACCGATAAACTCATCTTT
>23|TRDJ1|few|TRDD3|TRDV1
CALGDRGPPNRRGGGYNTDKLIF
TGTGCTCTTGGGGACCGGGGGCCTCCTAACCGACGTGGTGGGGGATATAACACCGATAAACTCATCTTT
>19|TRDJ1|NA|TRDD3|TRDV1
CALGELSGGIGGVVGKLIF
TGTGCTCTTGGGGAACTTAGCGGAGGGATTGGGGGAGTCGTGGGTAAACTCATCTTT
>17|TRDJ1|NA|TRDD3|TRDV2
CACDTGGWGINTDKLIF
TGTGCCTGTGACACCGGTGGCTGGGGGATCAACACCGATAAACTCATCTTT
>14|TRDJ1|once|NA|TRDV1
CALGEGWSADKLIF
TGTGCTCTTGGGGAGGGTTGGTCCGCCGATAAACTCATCTTT
>19|TRDJ1|once|TRDD3|TRDV1
CALGELGFGGYGMVNTLIF
TGTGCTCTTGGGGAACTCGGTTTTGGGGGATACGGGATGGTGAATACACTCATCTTT